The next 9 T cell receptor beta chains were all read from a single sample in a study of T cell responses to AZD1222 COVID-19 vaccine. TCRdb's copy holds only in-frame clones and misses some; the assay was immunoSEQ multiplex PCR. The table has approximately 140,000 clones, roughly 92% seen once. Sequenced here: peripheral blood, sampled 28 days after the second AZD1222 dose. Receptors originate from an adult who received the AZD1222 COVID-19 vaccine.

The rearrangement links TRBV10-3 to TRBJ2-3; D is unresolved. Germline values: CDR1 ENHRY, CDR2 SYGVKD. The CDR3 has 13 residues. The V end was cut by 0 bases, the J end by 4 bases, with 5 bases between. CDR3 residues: CAISESPSDTQYF. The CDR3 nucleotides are TGTGCCATCAGTGAGTCGCCGTCAGATACGCAGTATTTT.

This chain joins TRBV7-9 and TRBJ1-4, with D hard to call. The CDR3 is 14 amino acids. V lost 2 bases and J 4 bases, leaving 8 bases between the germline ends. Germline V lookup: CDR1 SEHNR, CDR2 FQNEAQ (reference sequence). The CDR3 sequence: CASSLIDGNEKLFF. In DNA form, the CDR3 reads TGTGCCAGCAGCTTAATCGACGGTAATGAAAAACTGTTTTTT.

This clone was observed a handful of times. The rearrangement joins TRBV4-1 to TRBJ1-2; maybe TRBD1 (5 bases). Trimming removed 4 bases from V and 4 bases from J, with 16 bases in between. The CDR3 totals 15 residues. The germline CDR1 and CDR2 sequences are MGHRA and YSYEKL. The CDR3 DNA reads TGCGCCAGCAGCCCGTACGAGGAGGGGTCCTATGGCTACACCTTC. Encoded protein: CASSPYEEGSYGYTF.

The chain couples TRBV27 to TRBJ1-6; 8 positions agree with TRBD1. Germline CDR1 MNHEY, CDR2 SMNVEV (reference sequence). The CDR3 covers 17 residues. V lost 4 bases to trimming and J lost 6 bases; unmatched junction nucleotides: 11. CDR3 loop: CASSYDRGRSLNSPLHF. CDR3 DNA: TGTGCCAGCAGTTACGACAGGGGCCGCTCTCTTAATTCACCCCTCCACTTT.

The CDR3 loop is CASSEGDRVQPQHF. The CDR3 bases are TGTGCCAGCAGTGAGGGGGACAGGGTTCAGCCCCAGCATTTT. The chain has TRBV7-2 and TRBJ1-5, with 9 bases identical to TRBD1. V dropped 6 bases and J dropped 6; count of bases not matched to a gene: 6. The germline V gene encodes CDR1 SGHTA and CDR2 FQGNSA. This CDR3 is built from 14 residues. The whole variable domain, remainder taken from reference TRBV7-2 and TRBJ1-5, is GAGVSQSPSNKVTEKGKDVELRCDPISGHTALYWYRQSLGQGLEFLIYFQGNSAPDKSGLPSDRFSAERTGGSVSTLTIQRTQQEDSAVYLCASSEGDRVQPQHFGDGTRLSIL.

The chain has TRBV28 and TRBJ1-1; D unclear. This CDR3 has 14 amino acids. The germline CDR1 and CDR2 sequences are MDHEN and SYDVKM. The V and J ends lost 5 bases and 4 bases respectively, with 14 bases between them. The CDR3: CASSERALGTEAFF. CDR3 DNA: TGTGCCAGCAGTGAAAGGGCTTTGGGCACTGAAGCTTTCTTT.

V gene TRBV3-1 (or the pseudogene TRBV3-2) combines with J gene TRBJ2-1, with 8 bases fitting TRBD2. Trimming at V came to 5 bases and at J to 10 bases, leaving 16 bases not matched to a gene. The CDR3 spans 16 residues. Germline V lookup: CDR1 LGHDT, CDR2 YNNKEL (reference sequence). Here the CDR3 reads CASSKGLAGGPDEQFF. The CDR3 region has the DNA TGTGCCAGCAGCAAAGGGTTGGCGGGAGGTCCCGACGAGCAGTTCTTC.

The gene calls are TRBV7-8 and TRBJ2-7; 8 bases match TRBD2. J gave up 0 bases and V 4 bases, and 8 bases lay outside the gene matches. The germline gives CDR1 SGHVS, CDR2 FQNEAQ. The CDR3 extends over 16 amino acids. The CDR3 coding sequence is TGTGCCAGCAGCTCTCGGGGGGGCGGGGGCTCCTACGAGCAGTACGTC. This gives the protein CASSSRGGGGSYEQYV.

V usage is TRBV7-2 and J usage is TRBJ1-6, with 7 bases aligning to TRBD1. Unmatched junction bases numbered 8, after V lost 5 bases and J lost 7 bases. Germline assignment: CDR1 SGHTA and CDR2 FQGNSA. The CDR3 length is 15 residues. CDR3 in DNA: TGTGCCAGCAGCCGGCACGGACAGGCCAATTCACCCCTCCACTTT. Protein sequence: CASSRHGQANSPLHF.